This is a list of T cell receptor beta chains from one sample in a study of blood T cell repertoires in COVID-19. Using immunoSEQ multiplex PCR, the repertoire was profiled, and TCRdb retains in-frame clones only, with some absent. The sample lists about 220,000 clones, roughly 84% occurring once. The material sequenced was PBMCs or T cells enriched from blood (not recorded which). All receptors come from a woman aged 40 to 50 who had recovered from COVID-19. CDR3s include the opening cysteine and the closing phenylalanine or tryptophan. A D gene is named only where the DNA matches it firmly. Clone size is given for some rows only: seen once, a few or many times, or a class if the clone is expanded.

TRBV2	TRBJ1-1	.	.	CASSEAYNTEAFF	TGTGCCAGCAGTGAAGCGTATAACACTGAAGCTTTCTTT
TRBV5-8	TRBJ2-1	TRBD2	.	CASSPGTSGGNEQFF	TGTGCCAGCAGCCCCGGGACTAGCGGTGGCAATGAGCAGTTCTTC
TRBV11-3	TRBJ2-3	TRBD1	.	CASSRDSLSTDTQYF	TGTGCCAGCAGCCGGGACAGCCTTAGCACAGATACGCAGTATTTT
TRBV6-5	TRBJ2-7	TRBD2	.	CATNSWTSGYEQYF	TGTGCCACCAATTCTTGGACTAGCGGCTACGAGCAGTACTTC
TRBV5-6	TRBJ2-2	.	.	CASSTLAWSGELFF	TGTGCCAGCAGCACGCTAGCTTGGTCCGGGGAGCTGTTTTTT
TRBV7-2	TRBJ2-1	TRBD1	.	CASSLGGQGGLREQFF	TGTGCCAGCAGCTTAGGGGGACAGGGGGGACTTCGGGAGCAGTTCTTC
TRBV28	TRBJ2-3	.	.	CASSSIVDMLTDTQYF	TGTGCCAGCAGTTCCATCGTCGACATGCTCACAGATACGCAGTATTTT
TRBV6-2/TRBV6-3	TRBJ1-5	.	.	CASSYSLRGGNQPQHF	TGTGCCAGCAGTTACTCCTTAAGGGGTGGCAATCAGCCCCAGCATTTT
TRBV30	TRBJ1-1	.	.	CAWSVFGRATEAFF	TGTGCCTGGAGTGTCTTCGGCAGGGCCACTGAAGCTTTCTTT
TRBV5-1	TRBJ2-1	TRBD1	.	CASSLGQGSSYNEQFF	TGCGCCAGCAGCTTGGGACAGGGTAGCTCCTACAATGAGCAGTTCTTC
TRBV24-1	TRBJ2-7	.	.	CATSDSAGEQYF	TGTGCCACCAGTGACTCAGCGGGCGAGCAGTACTTC
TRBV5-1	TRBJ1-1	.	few	CASSLEPRNTEAFF	TGCGCCAGCAGCTTGGAACCGAGGAACACTGAAGCTTTCTTT
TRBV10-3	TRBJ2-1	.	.	CAISEFRDEQFF	TGTGCCATCAGTGAGTTCCGGGATGAGCAGTTCTTC
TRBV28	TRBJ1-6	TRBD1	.	CASSFSWTGNNSPLHF	TGTGCCAGCAGTTTTTCTTGGACAGGGAATAATTCACCCCTCCACTTT
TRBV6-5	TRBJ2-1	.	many	CASSLADSSYNEQFF	TGTGCCAGCAGCTTAGCGGATAGCTCCTACAATGAGCAGTTCTTC
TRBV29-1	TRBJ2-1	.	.	CSAFRDLESNEQFF	TGCAGCGCATTCCGGGACTTAGAATCAAATGAGCAGTTCTTC
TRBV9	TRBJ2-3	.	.	CASSPLVSTDTQYF	TGTGCCAGCAGCCCCCTAGTAAGCACAGATACGCAGTATTTT
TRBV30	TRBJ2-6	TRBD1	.	CAWTAGTGASGANVLTF	TGTGCCTGGACCGCCGGGACAGGGGCCTCTGGGGCCAACGTCCTGACTTTC
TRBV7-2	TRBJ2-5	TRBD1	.	CASSFAGQGGETQYF	TGTGCCAGCAGCTTTGCCGGACAGGGAGGAGAGACCCAGTACTTC
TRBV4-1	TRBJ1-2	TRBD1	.	CASSQDLQGDYGYTF	TGCGCCAGCAGCCAAGATCTACAGGGGGACTATGGCTACACCTTC
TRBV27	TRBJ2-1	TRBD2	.	CASSKYIRPREDLYNEQFF	TGTGCCAGCAGCAAATACATCAGACCGCGGGAGGACCTCTACAATGAGCAGTTCTTC
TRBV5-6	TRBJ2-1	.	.	CASSLRPQAGYNEQFF	TGTGCCAGCAGCTTACGTCCCCAGGCAGGTTACAATGAGCAGTTCTTC
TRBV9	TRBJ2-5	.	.	CASSGSGARETQYF	TGTGCCAGCAGCGGAAGTGGAGCTCGGGAGACCCAGTACTTC
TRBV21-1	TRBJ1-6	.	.	CASSAGRHNSPLHF	TGTGCCAGTTCCGCGGGACGTCATAATTCACCCCTCCACTTT
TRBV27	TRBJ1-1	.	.	CASSLGGDTEAFF	TGTGCCAGCAGTTTAGGGGGGGACACTGAAGCTTTCTTT
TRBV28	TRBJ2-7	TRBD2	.	CASSSSSGRAIYEQYF	TGTGCCAGCAGTTCTTCTAGCGGGAGGGCCATCTACGAGCAGTACTTC
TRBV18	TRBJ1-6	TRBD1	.	CASSPPGTEPKTLHF	TGTGCCAGCTCACCACCCGGGACAGAGCCCAAAACCCTCCACTTT
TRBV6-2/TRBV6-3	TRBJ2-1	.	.	CASSTSSYNEQFF	TGTGCCAGCAGTACAAGCTCCTACAATGAGCAGTTCTTC
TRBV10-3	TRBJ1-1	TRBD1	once	CAIRGTGGNTEAFF	TGTGCCATCAGGGGGACAGGGGGGAACACTGAAGCTTTCTTT
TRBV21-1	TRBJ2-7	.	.	CASSRMTAVRSYEQYF	TGTGCCAGCAGCAGGATGACGGCGGTCCGGAGCTACGAGCAGTACTTC
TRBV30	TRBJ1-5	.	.	CAWSVQVNQPQHF	TGTGCCTGGAGTGTACAAGTCAATCAGCCCCAGCATTTT
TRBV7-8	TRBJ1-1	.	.	CASSFRQGMNTEAFF	TGTGCCAGCAGCTTTCGTCAGGGGATGAACACTGAAGCTTTCTTT
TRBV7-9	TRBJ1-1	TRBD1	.	CASTGQANTEAFF	TGTGCCAGCACCGGACAGGCCAACACTGAAGCTTTCTTT
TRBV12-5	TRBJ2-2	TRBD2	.	CASGLVFLRLAGEPVMNTGELFF	TGTGCTAGTGGTTTGGTATTCCTCCGACTAGCGGGAGAGCCGGTTATGAACACCGGGGAGCTGTTTTTT
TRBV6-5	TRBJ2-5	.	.	CASSFYPPVGRETQYF	TGTGCCAGCAGTTTCTACCCCCCGGTAGGGAGAGAGACCCAGTACTTC
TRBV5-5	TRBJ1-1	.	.	CASSFEVVGEAFF	TGTGCCAGCAGCTTCGAGGTGGTGGGTGAAGCTTTCTTT
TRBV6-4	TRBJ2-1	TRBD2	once	CASSDERDREQFF	TGTGCCAGCAGTGATGAGCGGGACCGTGAGCAGTTCTTC
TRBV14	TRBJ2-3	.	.	CASSQDQSSLKYF	TGTGCCAGCAGCCAAGATCAGAGTAGCCTTAAGTATTTT
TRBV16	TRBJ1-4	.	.	CASSQSRERLFF	TGTGCCAGCAGCCAATCGAGGGAGCGCCTGTTTTTT
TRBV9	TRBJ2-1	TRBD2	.	CASSVERLAGSYNEQFF	TGTGCCAGCAGCGTAGAACGGCTAGCGGGTTCCTACAATGAGCAGTTCTTC
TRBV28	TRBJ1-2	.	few	CASSLDGKYGYTF	TGTGCCAGCAGTCTAGACGGAAAGTATGGCTACACCTTC
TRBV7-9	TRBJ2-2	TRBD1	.	CASSPLMGQGATGELFF	TGTGCCAGCAGCCCGCTAATGGGACAGGGGGCTACCGGGGAGCTGTTTTTT
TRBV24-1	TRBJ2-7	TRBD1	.	CASPHRDRGSYEQYF	TGTGCCTCACCGCACCGGGACAGGGGCTCCTACGAGCAGTACTTC
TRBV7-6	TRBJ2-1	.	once	CASSLRPVGAPISSYNEQFF	TGTGCCAGCAGCTTACGGCCCGTTGGGGCGCCTATAAGCTCCTACAATGAGCAGTTCTTC
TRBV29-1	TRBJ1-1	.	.	CSTAAGYTEAFF	TGCAGCACGGCCGCAGGGTACACTGAAGCTTTCTTT
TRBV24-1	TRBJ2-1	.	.	CATSDSTSGSYNEQFF	TGTGCCACCAGTGATTCGACCAGCGGGTCCTACAATGAGCAGTTCTTC
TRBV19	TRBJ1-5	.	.	CASIPGAYSNQPQHF	TGTGCCAGTATCCCTGGGGCCTATAGCAATCAGCCCCAGCATTTT
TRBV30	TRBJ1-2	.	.	CAWSVDSGNYTF	TGTGCCTGGAGTGTAGACTCGGGAAACTACACCTTC
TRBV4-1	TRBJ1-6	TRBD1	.	CASSDRGSYNSPLHF	TGCGCCAGCAGCGACAGGGGCTCCTATAATTCACCCCTCCACTTT